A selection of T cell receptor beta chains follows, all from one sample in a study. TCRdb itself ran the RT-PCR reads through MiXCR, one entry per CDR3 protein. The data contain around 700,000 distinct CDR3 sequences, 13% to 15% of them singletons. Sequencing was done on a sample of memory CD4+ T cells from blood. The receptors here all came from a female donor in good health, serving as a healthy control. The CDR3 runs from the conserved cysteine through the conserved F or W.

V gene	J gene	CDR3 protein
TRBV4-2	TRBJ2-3	CASSQRIGRDRTDTQYF
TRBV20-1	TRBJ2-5	CSAVDRVQETQYF
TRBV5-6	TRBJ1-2	CASSSDGQDYGYTF
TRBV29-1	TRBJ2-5	CSVELAGGQETQYF
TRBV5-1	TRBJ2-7	CASSSKTSGGSSYEQYF
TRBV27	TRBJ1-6	CASSPGQGYSPLHF
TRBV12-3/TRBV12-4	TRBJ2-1	CASSYRVGGIGNEQFF
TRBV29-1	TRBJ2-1	CSVDSGTSGGDEQFF
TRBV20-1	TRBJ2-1	CSARAALAGGMRNEQFF
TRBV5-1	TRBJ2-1	CASSTIPGQGSAEQFF
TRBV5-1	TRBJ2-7	CASSSASGNDEQYF
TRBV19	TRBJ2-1	CASSFPGAFSEQFF
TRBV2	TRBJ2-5	CASSAGTRKGQETQYF
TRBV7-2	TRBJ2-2	CASSQSSPGELFF
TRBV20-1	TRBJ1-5	CSARPPGRGREPQHF